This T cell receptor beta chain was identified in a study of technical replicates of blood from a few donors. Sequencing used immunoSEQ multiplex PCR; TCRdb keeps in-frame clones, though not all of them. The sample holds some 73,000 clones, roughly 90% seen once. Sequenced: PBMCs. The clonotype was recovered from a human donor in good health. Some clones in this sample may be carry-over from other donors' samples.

The CDR3 DNA sequence: TGTGCCAGCAGCGTAGGGACAGGGCACAACTACGAGCAGTACTTC. Amino acid sequence: CASSVGTGHNYEQYF. The rearrangement joins TRBV9 to TRBJ2-7, with 8 bases aligning to TRBD1. The CDR3 loop spans 15 amino acids. Trimming took 0 bases from V and 3 from J; bases not matched to a gene: 5. Looked up from germline, CDR1 is SGDLS and CDR2 is YYNGEE.